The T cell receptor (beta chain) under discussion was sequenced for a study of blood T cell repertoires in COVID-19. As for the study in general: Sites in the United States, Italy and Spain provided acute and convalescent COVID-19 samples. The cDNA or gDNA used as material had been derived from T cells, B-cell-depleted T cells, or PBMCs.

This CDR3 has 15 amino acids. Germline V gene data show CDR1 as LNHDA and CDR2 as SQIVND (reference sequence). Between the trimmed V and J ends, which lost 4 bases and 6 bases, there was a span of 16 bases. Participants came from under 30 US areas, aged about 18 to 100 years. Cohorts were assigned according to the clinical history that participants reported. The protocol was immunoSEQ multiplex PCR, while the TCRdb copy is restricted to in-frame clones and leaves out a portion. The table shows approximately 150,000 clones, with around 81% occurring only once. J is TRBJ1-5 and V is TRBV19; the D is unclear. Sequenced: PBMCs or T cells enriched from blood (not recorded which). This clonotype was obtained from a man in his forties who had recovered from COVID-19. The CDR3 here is CASSTGTPRGQPQHF. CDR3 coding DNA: TGTGCCAGTAGTACGGGAACGCCGAGAGGTCAGCCCCAGCATTTT.